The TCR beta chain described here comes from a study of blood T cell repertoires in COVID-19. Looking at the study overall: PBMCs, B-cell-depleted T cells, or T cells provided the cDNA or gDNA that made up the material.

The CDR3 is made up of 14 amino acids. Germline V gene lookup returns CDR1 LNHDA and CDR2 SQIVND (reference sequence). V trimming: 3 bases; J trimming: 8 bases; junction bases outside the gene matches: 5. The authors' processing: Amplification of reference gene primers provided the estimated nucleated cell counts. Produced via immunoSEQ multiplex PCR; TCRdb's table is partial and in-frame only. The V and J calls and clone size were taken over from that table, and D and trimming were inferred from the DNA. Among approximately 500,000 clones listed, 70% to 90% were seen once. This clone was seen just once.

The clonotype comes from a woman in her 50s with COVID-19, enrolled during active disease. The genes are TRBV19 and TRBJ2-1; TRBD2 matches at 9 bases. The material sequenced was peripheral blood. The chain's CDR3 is CASSIGGGAYEQFF. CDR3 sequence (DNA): TGTGCCAGTAGTATCGGCGGGGGGGCCTATGAGCAGTTCTTC. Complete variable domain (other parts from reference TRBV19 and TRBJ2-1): DGGITQSPKYLFRKEGQNVTLSCEQNLNHDAMYWYRQDPGQGLRLIYYSQIVNDFQKGDIAEGYSVSREKKESFPLTVTSAQKNPTAFYLCASSIGGGAYEQFFGPGTRLTVL.